This TCR beta chain was profiled in a study of shared clonotypes between healthy human individuals. V was shortened by 3 bases and J by 3 bases, with 12 bases between the two germline ends. The CDR3 has 14 residues. Germline lookup yields CDR1 SGHNT and CDR2 YYREEE (reference sequence). Clones were read by immunoSEQ multiplex PCR, and TCRdb kept only the in-frame ones, dropping some. The sample lists fewer than 700,000 clones; around three quarters were seen once. Sequenced input: PBMCs. This sequence joins TRBV5-4 and TRBJ2-5; either TRBD1 or TRBD2 may fit D (5 bases each). The TCR was taken from a woman in her 40s in good health. Some clones in this sample may be carry-over from other donors' samples. CDR3 nucleotides: TGTGCCAGCAGCTCCCCGGGACGGGAAGAGACCCAGTACTTC. Its translation is CASSSPGREETQYF.